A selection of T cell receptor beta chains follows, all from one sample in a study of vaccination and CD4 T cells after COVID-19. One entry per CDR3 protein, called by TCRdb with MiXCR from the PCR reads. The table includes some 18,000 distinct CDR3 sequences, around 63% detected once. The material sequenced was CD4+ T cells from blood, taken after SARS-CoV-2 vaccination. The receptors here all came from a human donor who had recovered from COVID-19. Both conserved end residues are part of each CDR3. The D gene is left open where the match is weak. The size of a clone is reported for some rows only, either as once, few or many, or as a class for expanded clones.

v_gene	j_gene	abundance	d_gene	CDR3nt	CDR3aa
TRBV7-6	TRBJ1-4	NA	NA	TGTGCCAGCAGCTCGGCCGGGTGGAGGGAAAAACTGTTTTTT	CASSSAGWREKLFF
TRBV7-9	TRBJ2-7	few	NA	TGTGCCAGCAGCTTAGACAGAAGCTACGAGCAGTACTTC	CASSLDRSYEQYF
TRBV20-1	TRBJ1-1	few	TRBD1	TGCAGTGCCCTCCCGGCGACAGGGATGAACACTGAAGCTTTCTTT	CSALPATGMNTEAFF
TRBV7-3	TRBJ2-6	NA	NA	TGTGCCAGCAGCCTAGGGGGGGGCTCTGGGGCCAACGTCCTGACTTTC	CASSLGGGSGANVLTF
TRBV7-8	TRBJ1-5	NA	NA	TGTGCCAGCACCCGACGAGGCGAGGGTGCGCCCCAGCATTTT	CASTRRGEGAPQHF
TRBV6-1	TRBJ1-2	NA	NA	TGTGCCAGCAGTGATAACCAGCGGGGTAGCTATGGCTACACCTTC	CASSDNQRGSYGYTF
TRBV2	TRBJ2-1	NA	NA	TGTGCCAGCAGTACCGGTAGCCCCGAGCAGTTCTTC	CASSTGSPEQFF
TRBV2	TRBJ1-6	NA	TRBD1	TGTGCCAGCAGGGGAAACCAGGGGGCTAGTTCACCCCTCCACTTT	CASRGNQGASSPLHF
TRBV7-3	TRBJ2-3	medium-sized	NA	TGTGCCAGCAGCCTGGGAAGTACAGATACGCAGTATTTT	CASSLGSTDTQYF
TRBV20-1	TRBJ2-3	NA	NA	TGCAGTGCTAGGGACGTCGGAAGAACTAGCACAGATACGCAGTATTTT	CSARDVGRTSTDTQYF
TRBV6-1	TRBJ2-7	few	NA	TGTGCCAGCAGTGGGGTCATCTCCTACGAGCAGTACTTC	CASSGVISYEQYF
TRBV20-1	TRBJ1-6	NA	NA	TGCAGTGCTCCCAGACCCGGTGGTTCACCCCTCCACTTT	CSAPRPGGSPLHF
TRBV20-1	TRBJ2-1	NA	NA	TGCAGTGCTGTATATAGTTACTCCTACAATGAGCAGTTCTTC	CSAVYSYSYNEQFF
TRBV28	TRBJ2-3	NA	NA	TGTGCCAGCAGTTTGGTGCGAACAGATACGCAGTATTTT	CASSLVRTDTQYF
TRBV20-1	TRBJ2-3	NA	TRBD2	TGCAGTGCTCTCGAGGGTAGCGGGAGCACAGATACGCAGTATTTT	CSALEGSGSTDTQYF
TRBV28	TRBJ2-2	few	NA	TGTGCCAGCAGTTATGGCCGCCTTGGCGGGGAGCTGTTTTTT	CASSYGRLGGELFF
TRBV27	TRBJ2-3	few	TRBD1	TGTGCCAGCAATCCTACCGGGACAGGGCCCACAGATACGCAGTATTTT	CASNPTGTGPTDTQYF
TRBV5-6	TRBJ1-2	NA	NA	TGTGCCAGCAGCCCGCGAGGAACGGGCGGGAATAGGGGCTACACCTTC	CASSPRGTGGNRGYTF
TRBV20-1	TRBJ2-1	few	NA	TGCAGTGCTAAGAATGACAGGGCGGGGAGGCGGGATGAGCAGTTCTTC	CSAKNDRAGRRDEQFF
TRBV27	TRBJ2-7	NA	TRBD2	TGTGCCAGCAGTTCCCCGGGACTAGCGGGAGGAGCCTACGAGCAGTACTTC	CASSSPGLAGGAYEQYF
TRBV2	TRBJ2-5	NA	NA	TGTGCCAGCGGGGAGGTTGGAGGGCCGGAGACCCAGTACTTC	CASGEVGGPETQYF
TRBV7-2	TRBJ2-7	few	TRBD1	TGTGCCAGCAGCTCTTATGGACAGGCAAGCTCCTACGAGCAGTACTTC	CASSSYGQASSYEQYF
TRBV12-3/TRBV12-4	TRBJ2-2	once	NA	TGTGCCAGCAGTAAGAACACCGGGGAGCTGTTTTTT	CASSKNTGELFF
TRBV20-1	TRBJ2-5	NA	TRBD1	TGCAGTGCTAGGGGGACAGGGGAAAAGACCCAGTACTTC	CSARGTGEKTQYF
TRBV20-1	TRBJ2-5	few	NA	TGCAGTGGTCAGGCGTACCAAGAGACCCAGTACTTC	CSGQAYQETQYF
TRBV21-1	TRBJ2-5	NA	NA	TGTGCCAGCAGCCTAAAGGCTAGGACTAGCGGGAGGGTGGTATATGGGACCCAGTACTTC	CASSLKARTSGRVVYGTQYF
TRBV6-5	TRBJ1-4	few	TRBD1	TGTGCCAGCAGTTACTCGACAGGGCAGGGACAGGGTGTGGGAAAACTGTTTTTT	CASSYSTGQGQGVGKLFF
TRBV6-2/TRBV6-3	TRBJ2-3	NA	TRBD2	TGTGCCAGCAGTCGGGGACTAGCGTCAGATACGCAGTATTTT	CASSRGLASDTQYF
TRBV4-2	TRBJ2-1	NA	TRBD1	TGTGCCAGCAGCCAAGCTACAGGGGTCAAGTTCTTC	CASSQATGVKFF
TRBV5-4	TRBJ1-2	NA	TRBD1	TGTGCCAGCAGCTTCGACAGGGGGAACTATGGCTACACCTTC	CASSFDRGNYGYTF
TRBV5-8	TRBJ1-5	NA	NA	TGTGCCAGCAGGTTGGTGGACAATCAGCCCCAGCATTTT	CASRLVDNQPQHF
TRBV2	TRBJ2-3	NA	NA	TGTGCCAGCAGTGACTGGGACTTTAGCACAGATACGCAGTATTTT	CASSDWDFSTDTQYF
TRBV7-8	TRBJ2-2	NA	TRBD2	TGTGCCAGCAGCGATCCGAGCGGGAGAGGTCCCGGGGAGCTGTTTTTT	CASSDPSGRGPGELFF
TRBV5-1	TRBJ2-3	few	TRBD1	TGCGCCAGCACCCCCGTGACAGGGCCTGGGACAGATACGCAGTATTTT	CASTPVTGPGTDTQYF
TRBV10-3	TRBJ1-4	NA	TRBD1	TGTGCCATCAGGTCACAGGGGGCTAATGAAAAACTGTTTTTT	CAIRSQGANEKLFF
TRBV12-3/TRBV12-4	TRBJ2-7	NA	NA	TGTGCCAGCAGTTTACGGGACGAGCAGTACTTC	CASSLRDEQYF
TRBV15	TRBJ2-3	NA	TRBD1	TGTGCCACCAGCAGAGTGAGCAGGGGGCGTTCAGATACGCAGTATTTT	CATSRVSRGRSDTQYF
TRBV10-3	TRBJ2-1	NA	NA	TGTGCCATCACCGAGCGGGCATCCTACAATGAGCAGTTCTTC	CAITERASYNEQFF
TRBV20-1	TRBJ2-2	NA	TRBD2	TGCAGTGCTGGAGGACTAGCGGGATCCGGGGAGCTGTTTTTT	CSAGGLAGSGELFF
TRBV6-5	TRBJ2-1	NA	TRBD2	TGTGCCAGCAGTTACGCAGGACTAGGACTAGCGGGGGACAATGAGCAGTTCTTC	CASSYAGLGLAGDNEQFF
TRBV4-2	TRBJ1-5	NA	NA	TGTGCCAGCAGCCAACCAATGGGGGCCACCAATCAGCCCCAGCATTTT	CASSQPMGATNQPQHF
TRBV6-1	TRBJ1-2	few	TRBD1	TGTGCCAGCAGTACACGGGACAGGGACTATGGCTACACCTTC	CASSTRDRDYGYTF
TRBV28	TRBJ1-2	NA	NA	TGTGCCAGCAGCTCGAATACAGGTTATGGCTACACCTTC	CASSSNTGYGYTF
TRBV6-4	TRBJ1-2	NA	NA	TGTGCCAGCAACTTGACAGTGGGCTATGGCTACACCTTC	CASNLTVGYGYTF
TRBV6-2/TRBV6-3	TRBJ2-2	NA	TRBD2	TGTGCCAGCAGCTTCTTAGCGGGAGGCGGGGAGCTGTTTTTT	CASSFLAGGGELFF
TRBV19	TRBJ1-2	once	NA	TGTGCCAGTAGTCCCTTAGTAGGAAGAATCTATGGCTACACCTTC	CASSPLVGRIYGYTF
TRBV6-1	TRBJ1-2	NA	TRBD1	TGTGCCAGCAGCCTTCGTGCGGGACAGGACTATGGCTACACCTTC	CASSLRAGQDYGYTF
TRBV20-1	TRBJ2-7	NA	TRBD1	TGCAGTGCTAGAGGGACAGGGAGAGAGCAGTACTTC	CSARGTGREQYF